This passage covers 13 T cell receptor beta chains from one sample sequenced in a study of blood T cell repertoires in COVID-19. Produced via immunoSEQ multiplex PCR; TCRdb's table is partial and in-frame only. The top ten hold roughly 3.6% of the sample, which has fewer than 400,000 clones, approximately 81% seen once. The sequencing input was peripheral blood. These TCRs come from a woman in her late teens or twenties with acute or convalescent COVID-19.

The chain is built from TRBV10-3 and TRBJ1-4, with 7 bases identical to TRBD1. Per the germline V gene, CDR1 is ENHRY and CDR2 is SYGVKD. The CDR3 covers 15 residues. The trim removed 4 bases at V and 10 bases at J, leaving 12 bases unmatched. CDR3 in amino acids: CAISGSLDREGKLFF. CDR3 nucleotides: TGTGCCATCAGTGGATCCCTAGACAGGGAAGGAAAACTGTTTTTT.

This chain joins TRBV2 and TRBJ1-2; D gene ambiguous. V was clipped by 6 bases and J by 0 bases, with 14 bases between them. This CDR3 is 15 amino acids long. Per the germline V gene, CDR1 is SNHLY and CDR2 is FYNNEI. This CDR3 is CASRSPRGPNYGYTF. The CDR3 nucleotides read TGTGCCAGCAGAAGCCCTCGGGGTCCTAACTATGGCTACACCTTC.

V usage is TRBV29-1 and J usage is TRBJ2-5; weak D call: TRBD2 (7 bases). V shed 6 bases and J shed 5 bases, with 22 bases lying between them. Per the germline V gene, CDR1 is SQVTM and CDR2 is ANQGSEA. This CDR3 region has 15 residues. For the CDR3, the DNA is TGCAGCGTGAGCGGGACCGAACAGGGTGGCGAGACCCAGTACTTC. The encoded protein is CSVSGTEQGGETQYF. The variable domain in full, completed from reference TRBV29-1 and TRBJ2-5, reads SAVISQKPSRDICQRGTSLTIQCQVDSQVTMMFWYRQQPGQSLTLIATANQGSEATYESGFVIDKFPISRPNLTFSTLTVSNMSPEDSSIYLCSVSGTEQGGETQYFGPGTRLLVL.

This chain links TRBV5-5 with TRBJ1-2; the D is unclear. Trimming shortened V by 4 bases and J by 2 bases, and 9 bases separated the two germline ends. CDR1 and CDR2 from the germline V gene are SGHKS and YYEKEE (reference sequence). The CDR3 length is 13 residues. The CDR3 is CASSPLENYGYTF. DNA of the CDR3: TGTGCCAGCAGCCCCCTGGAGAACTATGGCTACACCTTC. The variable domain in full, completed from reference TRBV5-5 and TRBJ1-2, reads DAGVTQSPTHLIKTRGQQVTLRCSPISGHKSVSWYQQVLGQGPQFIFQYYEKEERGRGNFPDRFSARQFPNYSSELNVNALLLGDSALYLCASSPLENYGYTFGSGTRLTVV.

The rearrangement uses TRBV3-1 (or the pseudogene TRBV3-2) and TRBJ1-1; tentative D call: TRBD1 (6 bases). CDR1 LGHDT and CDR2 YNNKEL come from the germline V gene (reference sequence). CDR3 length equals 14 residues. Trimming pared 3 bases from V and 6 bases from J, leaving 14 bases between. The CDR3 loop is CASSQVSRGAEAFF. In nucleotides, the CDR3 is TGTGCCAGCAGCCAGGTTTCCAGGGGAGCTGAAGCTTTCTTT.

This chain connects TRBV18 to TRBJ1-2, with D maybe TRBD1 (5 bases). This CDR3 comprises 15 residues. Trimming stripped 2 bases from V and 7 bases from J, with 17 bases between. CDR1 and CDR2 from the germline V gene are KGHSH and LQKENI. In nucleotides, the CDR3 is TGTGCCAGCTCACCAGGGGCCGACGCTTTTCGTGGCTACACCTTC. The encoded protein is CASSPGADAFRGYTF.

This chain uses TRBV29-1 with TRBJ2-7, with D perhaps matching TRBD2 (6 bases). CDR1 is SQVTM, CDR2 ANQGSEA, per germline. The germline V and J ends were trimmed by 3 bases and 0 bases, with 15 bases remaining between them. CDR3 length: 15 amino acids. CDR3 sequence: CSVEMEGKASYEQYF. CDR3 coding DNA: TGCAGCGTTGAGATGGAGGGAAAGGCCTCCTACGAGCAGTACTTC.

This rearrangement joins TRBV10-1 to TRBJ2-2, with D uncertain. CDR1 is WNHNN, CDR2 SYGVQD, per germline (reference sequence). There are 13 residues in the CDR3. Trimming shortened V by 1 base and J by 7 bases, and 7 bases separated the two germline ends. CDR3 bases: TGCGCCAGCAGTGAGTTCTCTGTCGGGGAGCTGTTTTTT. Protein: CASSEFSVGELFF.

The CDR3 nucleotides read TGTGCCAGCAGGAATATACGGGATGAGCAGTTCTTC. Translated, it gives CASRNIRDEQFF. The chain joins TRBV28 to TRBJ2-1; D not certain. Looked up from germline, CDR1 is MDHEN and CDR2 is SYDVKM. The CDR3 has 12 residues. V gave up 6 bases and J gave up 8 bases, with 11 bases separating them.

DNA for the CDR3: TGTGCCAGCAGCGTAGAATTCAGGACAGGCGAGAATGAGCAGTTCTTC. Protein sequence: CASSVEFRTGENEQFF. This chain links TRBV9 with TRBJ2-1; 7 positions match TRBD1. CDR1 is SGDLS and CDR2 is YYNGEE in the germline V gene. The CDR3 is 16 amino acids. V shed 0 bases and J 7 bases; nucleotides not matched to a gene: 10.

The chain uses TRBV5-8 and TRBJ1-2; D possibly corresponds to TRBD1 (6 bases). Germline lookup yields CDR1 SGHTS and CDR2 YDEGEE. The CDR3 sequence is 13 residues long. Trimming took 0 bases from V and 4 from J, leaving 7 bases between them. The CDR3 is CASSLEGGYGYTF. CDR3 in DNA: TGTGCCAGCAGCTTGGAAGGGGGCTATGGCTACACCTTC. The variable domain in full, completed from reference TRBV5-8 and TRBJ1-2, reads EAGVTQSPTHLIKTRGQQATLRCSPISGHTSVYWYQQALGLGLQFLLWYDEGEERNRGNFPPRFSGRQFPNYSSELNVNALELEDSALYLCASSLEGGYGYTFGSGTRLTVV.

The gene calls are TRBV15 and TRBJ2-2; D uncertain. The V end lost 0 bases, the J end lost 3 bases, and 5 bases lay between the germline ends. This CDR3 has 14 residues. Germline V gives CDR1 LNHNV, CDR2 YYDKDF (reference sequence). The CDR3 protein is CATSREAHTGELFF. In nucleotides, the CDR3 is TGTGCCACCAGCAGAGAGGCCCACACCGGGGAGCTGTTTTTT.

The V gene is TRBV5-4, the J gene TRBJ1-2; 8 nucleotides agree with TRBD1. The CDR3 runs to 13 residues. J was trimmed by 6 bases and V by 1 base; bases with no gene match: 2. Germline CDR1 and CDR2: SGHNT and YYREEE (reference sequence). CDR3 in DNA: TGTGCCAGCAGCTTGCAGGGGGCGAATGGCTACACCTTC. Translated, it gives CASSLQGANGYTF.